The 21 T cell receptor beta chains in this list originate from one sample, sequenced in a study of CD8 T cells in ankylosing spondylitis. TCRdb reanalysed the 5' RACE reads using MiXCR and keeps one entry per CDR3 protein. The data hold approximately 150,000 distinct CDR3 sequences, with approximately 32% observed a single time. Sequenced material: synovial fluid, either unsorted or a sorted T cell fraction (not recorded which). Source of these receptors: a male donor with ankylosing spondylitis.

The chain joins TRBV10-3 to TRBJ1-5; D possibly corresponds to TRBD1 (5 bases). Germline V gives CDR1 ENHRY, CDR2 SYGVKD. Deletions cut 2 bases from V and 8 bases from J, with 13 bases between. The CDR3 runs 14 residues. In DNA form, the CDR3 reads TGTGCCATCAGTGAGGGGGGACCCCGTGAGCCCCAGCATTTT. Translating gives CAISEGGPREPQHF.

This clonotype was detected ten times or more. The V gene is TRBV20-1, the J gene TRBJ1-5; 8 bases map to TRBD1. With V trimmed by 2 bases and J by 4 bases, 1 base remained unmatched. Germline assignment: CDR1 DFQATT and CDR2 SNEGSKA (reference sequence). There are 13 residues in the CDR3. The chain's CDR3 is CSARTGGNQPQHF. As DNA, the CDR3 is TGCAGTGCTAGAACAGGGGGTAATCAGCCCCAGCATTTT.

V is TRBV2 and J is TRBJ2-2, with 8 nucleotides matching TRBD2. Germline trimming cut 3 bases from V and 6 bases from J; bases unmatched to any gene: 3. The germline V gene has CDR1 SNHLY and CDR2 FYNNEI. The CDR3 has 14 residues. The CDR3 coding sequence is TGTGCCAGCAGTGAGTTGCGGGGGGCCGGGGAGCTGTTTTTT. This encodes CASSELRGAGELFF.

This clonotype was counted a few times. The chain is built from TRBV7-9 and TRBJ2-7; TRBD1 aligns across 7 bases. The CDR3 contains 14 residues. The V gene end was trimmed by 1 base and the J gene end by 6 bases; junction bases not matched to a gene: 6. Germline assignment: CDR1 SEHNR and CDR2 FQNEAQ (reference sequence). The CDR3 DNA follows: TGTGCCAGCAGCTTAGAGGGGGCGCATGGCGAGCAGTACTTC. Protein: CASSLEGAHGEQYF.

The chain uses TRBV5-1 and TRBJ2-5; TRBD1 aligns across 10 bases. This CDR3 has 15 residues. Per germline, CDR1 SGHRS and CDR2 YFSETQ. With V trimmed by 3 bases and J by 4 bases, 6 bases remained unmatched. The CDR3 coding sequence is TGCGCCAGCAGCTCCCCCCGGACAGGGGGAGAGACCCAGTACTTC. This gives the protein CASSSPRTGGETQYF.

The chain is built from TRBV29-1 and TRBJ2-5; D not resolved. The CDR3 has 14 residues. With 5 bases removed from V and 2 bases from J, the gap between germline ends came to 15 bases. The germline CDR1 and CDR2 sequences are SQVTM and ANQGSEA. The CDR3 DNA reads TGCAGCGTTCACTTGATAGGACGGCAAGAGACCCAGTACTTC. The encoded protein is CSVHLIGRQETQYF.

V and J are TRBV12-3 or TRBV12-4 and TRBJ2-7, with 9 bases matching TRBD1. The CDR3 has 14 amino acids. Trimming cost V 8 bases and J 4 bases; bases outside gene matches: 9. CDR3 region: CASSPGQGRYEQYF. DNA of the CDR3: TGTGCCAGCTCGCCGGGACAGGGTCGGTACGAGCAGTACTTC.

At least ten counts were recorded for this clonotype. The chain employs TRBV27 and TRBJ2-5; 10 bases agree with TRBD2. Germline-derived CDR1 and CDR2 are MNHEY and SMNVEV (reference sequence). The CDR3 totals 16 residues. The V gene end was trimmed by 3 bases and the J gene end by 1 base; junction bases not matched to a gene: 5. The CDR3 DNA sequence: TGTGCCAGCAGTTTCCTTAGCGGGGGGACCCAAGAGACCCAGTACTTC. The encoded protein is CASSFLSGGTQETQYF.

A few counts support this clonotype. V and J are TRBV7-2 and TRBJ2-1; TRBD2 aligns across 13 bases. Trimming cost V 4 bases and J 1 base; bases outside gene matches: 1. Per germline, CDR1 SGHTA and CDR2 FQGNSA. The CDR3 covers 16 residues. The CDR3 spells CASSSTSGGSYNEQFF. Written as DNA, the CDR3 is TGTGCCAGCAGCTCGACTAGCGGGGGGTCCTACAATGAGCAGTTCTTC.

The genes are TRBV29-1 and TRBJ2-7, with 7 nucleotides matching TRBD1. The CDR3 extends over 14 amino acids. CDR1 is SQVTM, CDR2 ANQGSEA, per germline. The trim removed 6 bases at V and 3 bases at J, leaving 11 bases unmatched. Written as DNA, the CDR3 is TGCAGCGTAAAGAAGACAGGGTTGCTCTACGAGCAGTACTTC. Its protein is CSVKKTGLLYEQYF.

A few counts support this clonotype. V gene TRBV11-2 combines with J gene TRBJ2-7, with 11 positions matching TRBD2. CDR3 size: 15 residues. Unmatched junction bases numbered 4, after V lost 2 bases and J lost 4 bases. Germline CDR1 reads SGHAT; CDR2 reads FQNNGV. The CDR3 DNA is TGTGCCAGCAGCTTACATAGCGGGAGGGGTTACGAGCAGTACTTC. Amino acid sequence: CASSLHSGRGYEQYF.

This clonotype was seen a few times. V gene TRBV28 combines with J gene TRBJ2-5; D is uncertain. V was pared by 4 bases and J by 1 base, with 7 bases between. The CDR3 extends over 13 amino acids. Germline CDR1 reads MDHEN; CDR2 reads SYDVKM. Here the CDR3 DNA reads TGTGCCAGCAGTTCCCCCGCCCAAGAGACCCAGTACTTC. This encodes CASSSPAQETQYF.

The chain has TRBV5-1 and TRBJ1-1; weak D call: TRBD1 (6 bases). Trimming took off 3 bases at V and 2 bases at J, with 11 bases between the two ends. In germline, CDR1 is SGHRS, CDR2 YFSETQ. The CDR3 length is 14 residues. CDR3 residues: CASSSYRENTEAFF. In nucleotides, the CDR3 is TGCGCCAGCAGCTCGTACAGGGAAAACACTGAAGCTTTCTTT.

V is TRBV7-9 and J is TRBJ2-5; the D gene is possibly TRBD1 (5 bases). CDR1 and CDR2 (germline): SEHNR, FQNEAQ (reference sequence). The CDR3 contains 13 residues. The V end lost 2 bases, the J end lost 5 bases, and 9 bases lay between the germline ends. CDR3 sequence: CASSLRQWETQYF. The CDR3 coding sequence is TGTGCCAGCAGCTTAAGACAGTGGGAGACCCAGTACTTC.

This clonotype was recorded at least ten times. The chain employs TRBV4-2 and TRBJ2-2, with D perhaps TRBD1 (6 bases). The CDR3 covers 14 residues. CDR1 and CDR2 from the germline V gene are LGHNA and YNFKEQ. V gave up 4 bases and J gave up 3 bases, with 9 bases separating them. CDR3 loop: CASSRRTDTGELFF. The CDR3 DNA follows: TGTGCCAGCAGCCGCCGGACAGACACCGGGGAGCTGTTTTTT.

J is TRBJ2-3 and V is TRBV7-7, with 9 bases matching TRBD2. V trimming: 4 bases; J trimming: 6 bases; junction bases outside the gene matches: 8. CDR3 length: 15 residues. Germline V gene sequence: CDR1 SSHAT, CDR2 FNYEAQ (reference sequence). CDR3 in DNA: TGTGCCAGCAGCTCATTAGCGGGAGATAAGGATACGCAGTATTTT. Residues: CASSSLAGDKDTQYF.

This clonotype came up many times. At one boundary the junction diverges from the germline segment, which might be a read error. Here the CDR3 DNA reads TGTGCCAGTAGTTTGGCCCGCCGGGAGAGGCAAGAGACCCAGTACTTC. Protein product: CASSLARRERQETQYF. The chain employs TRBV12-3 or TRBV12-4 and TRBJ2-5; D is possibly TRBD2 (6 bases). CDR3 length: 16 amino acids.

The chain combines TRBV19 with TRBJ2-5; 9 bases align to TRBD2. CDR1 is LNHDA, CDR2 SQIVND, per germline (reference sequence). J gave up 6 bases and V 8 bases, and 10 bases lay outside the gene matches. There are 14 residues in the CDR3. CDR3 region: CASGGLAEGKTQYF. The DNA for the CDR3 is TGTGCCAGTGGGGGACTAGCTGAGGGAAAGACCCAGTACTTC. Full variable domain (missing parts from reference TRBV19 and TRBJ2-5): DGGITQSPKYLFRKEGQNVTLSCEQNLNHDAMYWYRQDPGQGLRLIYYSQIVNDFQKGDIAEGYSVSREKKESFPLTVTSAQKNPTAFYLCASGGLAEGKTQYFGPGTRLLVL.

The genes are TRBV20-1 and TRBJ2-3; a weak D match, TRBD2 (5 bases). Germline loops: CDR1 DFQATT, CDR2 SNEGSKA (reference sequence). This CDR3 has 12 amino acids. V was trimmed by 7 bases and J by 4 bases, leaving 12 bases between them. Here the CDR3 reads CSVWESADTQYF. In DNA form, the CDR3 reads TGCAGTGTGTGGGAGTCGGCAGATACGCAGTATTTT.

This clonotype was counted ten times or more. The chain links TRBV12-3 or TRBV12-4 to TRBJ2-1; D is possibly TRBD2 (6 bases). The CDR3 has 14 residues. Trimming took 7 bases from V and 7 from J, leaving 17 bases between them. In nucleotides, the CDR3 is TGTGCCAGCACCTCCGGACTACCATCGAATGAGCAGTTCTTC. This translates into CASTSGLPSNEQFF.

The gene calls are TRBV20-1 and TRBJ1-1, with 8 nucleotides matching TRBD1. Germline values: CDR1 DFQATT, CDR2 SNEGSKA (reference sequence). The CDR3 spans 17 residues. Losses at the gene ends were 3 bases for V and 2 bases for J; bases not matched to a gene: 14. The CDR3 region has the DNA TGCAGTGCTAGGGGCCTTGTAAGGACAGGGTCAAACACTGAAGCTTTCTTT. It translates to CSARGLVRTGSNTEAFF.